This TCR beta chain was profiled in a study of blood T cell repertoires in COVID-19. With 4 bases removed from V and 1 base from J, the gap between germline ends came to 13 bases. The CDR3 consists of 15 residues. Germline-derived CDR1 and CDR2 are SNHLY and FYNNEI. Sequenced by immunoSEQ multiplex PCR; TCRdb stores in-frame clones only, minus some. The sample consists of about 400,000 clones, around nine tenths of them appearing once. J is TRBJ1-2 and V is TRBV2; a possible D gene is TRBD1 (6 bases). The sequenced material came from PBMCs or T cells enriched from blood (not recorded which). The clonotype was recovered from a woman in her twenties or thirties who had recovered from COVID-19. CDR3 region: CASSGPGQVNYGYTF. In nucleotides, the CDR3 is TGTGCCAGCAGTGGTCCGGGACAAGTTAACTATGGCTACACCTTC.